This TCR beta chain was profiled in a study of human T cells and chemical hapten exposure. From the RACE reads, TCRdb called clonotypes with MiXCR, one entry per CDR3 protein. This sample has about 40,000 distinct CDR3 sequences, with over 9.5% found just once. Time point noted: pre-sensitization, week 0. Documented treatment: therapeutic diphenylcyclopropenone sensitization with weekly scalp DPC. Unseparated into fractions, whole blood served as the source from which total RNA was extracted. Germline CDR1 is SGHAT and CDR2 is FQNNGV. Trimming took off 5 bases at V and 3 bases at J, with 17 bases between the two ends. The CDR3 runs to 16 residues.

The sequencing here drew on whole blood, taken in connection with sensitization to the hapten diphenylcyclopropenone (DPC). The receptor was derived from a man aged 25-45 years with alopecia areata. Some clones in this sample may be carry-over from other donors' samples. V is TRBV11-2 and J is TRBJ1-3; perhaps TRBD1 as D (6 bases). CDR3 residues: CASSINAGVIGNTIYF. The CDR3 region has the DNA TGTGCCAGCAGCATTAACGCAGGGGTTATTGGAAACACCATATATTTT.